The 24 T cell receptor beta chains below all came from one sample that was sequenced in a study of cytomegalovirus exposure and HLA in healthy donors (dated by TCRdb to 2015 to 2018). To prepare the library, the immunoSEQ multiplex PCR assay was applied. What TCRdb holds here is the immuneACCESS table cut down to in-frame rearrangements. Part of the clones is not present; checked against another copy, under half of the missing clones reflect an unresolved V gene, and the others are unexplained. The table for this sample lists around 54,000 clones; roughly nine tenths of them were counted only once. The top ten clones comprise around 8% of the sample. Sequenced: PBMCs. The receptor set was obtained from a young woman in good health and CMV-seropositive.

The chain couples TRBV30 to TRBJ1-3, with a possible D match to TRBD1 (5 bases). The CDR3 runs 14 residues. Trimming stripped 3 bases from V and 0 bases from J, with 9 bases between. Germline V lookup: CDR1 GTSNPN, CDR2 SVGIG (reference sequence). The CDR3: CAWSLGVSGNTIYF. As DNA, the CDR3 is TGTGCCTGGAGCCTAGGGGTCTCTGGAAACACCATATATTTT.

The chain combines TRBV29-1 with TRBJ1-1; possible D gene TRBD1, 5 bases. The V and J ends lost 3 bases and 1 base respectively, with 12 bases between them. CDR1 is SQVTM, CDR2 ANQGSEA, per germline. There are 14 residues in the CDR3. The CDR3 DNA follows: TGCAGCGTTGACGCATGGGGGGGGAACACTGAAGCTTTCTTT. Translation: CSVDAWGGNTEAFF.

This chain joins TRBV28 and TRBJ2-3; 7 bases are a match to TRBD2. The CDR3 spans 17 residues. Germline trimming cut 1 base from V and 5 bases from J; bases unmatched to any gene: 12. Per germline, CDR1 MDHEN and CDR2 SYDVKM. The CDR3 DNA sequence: TGTGCCAGCAGTTTATCCCTGACTAGCCTGAGTGGAGATACGCAGTATTTT. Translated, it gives CASSLSLTSLSGDTQYF.

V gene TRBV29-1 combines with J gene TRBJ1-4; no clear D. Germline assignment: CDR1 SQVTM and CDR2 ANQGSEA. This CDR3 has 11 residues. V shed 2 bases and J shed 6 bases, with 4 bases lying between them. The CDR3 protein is CSVESYEKLFF. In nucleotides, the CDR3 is TGCAGCGTTGAAAGCTATGAAAAACTGTTTTTT. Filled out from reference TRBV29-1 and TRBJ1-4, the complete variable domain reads SAVISQKPSRDICQRGTSLTIQCQVDSQVTMMFWYRQQPGQSLTLIATANQGSEATYESGFVIDKFPISRPNLTFSTLTVSNMSPEDSSIYLCSVESYEKLFFGSGTQLSVL.

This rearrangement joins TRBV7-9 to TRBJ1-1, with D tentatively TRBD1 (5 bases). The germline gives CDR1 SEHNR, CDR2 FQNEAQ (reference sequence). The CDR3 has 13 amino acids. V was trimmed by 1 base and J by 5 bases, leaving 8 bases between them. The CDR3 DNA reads TGTGCCAGCAGCTTAGGGGGGGGAACTGAAGCTTTCTTT. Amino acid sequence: CASSLGGGTEAFF. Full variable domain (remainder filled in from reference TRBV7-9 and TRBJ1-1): DTGVSQNPRHKITKRGQNVTFRCDPISEHNRLYWYRQTLGQGPEFLTYFQNEAQLEKSRLLSDRFSAERPKGSFSTLEIQRTEQGDSAMYLCASSLGGGTEAFFGQGTRLTVV.

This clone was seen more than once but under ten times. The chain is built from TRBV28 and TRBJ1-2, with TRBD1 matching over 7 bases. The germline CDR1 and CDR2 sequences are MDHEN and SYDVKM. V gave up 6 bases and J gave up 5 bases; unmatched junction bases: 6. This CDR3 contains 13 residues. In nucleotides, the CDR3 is TGTGCCAGCAGCCAAACAGGGGTGTATGGCTACACCTTC. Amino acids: CASSQTGVYGYTF.

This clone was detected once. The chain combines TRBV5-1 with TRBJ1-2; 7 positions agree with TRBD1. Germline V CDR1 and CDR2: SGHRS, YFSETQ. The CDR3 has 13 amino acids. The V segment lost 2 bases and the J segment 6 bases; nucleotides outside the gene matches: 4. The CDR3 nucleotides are TGCGCCAGCAGCTTAGGGGGCACTGATGGCTACACCTTC. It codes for CASSLGGTDGYTF.

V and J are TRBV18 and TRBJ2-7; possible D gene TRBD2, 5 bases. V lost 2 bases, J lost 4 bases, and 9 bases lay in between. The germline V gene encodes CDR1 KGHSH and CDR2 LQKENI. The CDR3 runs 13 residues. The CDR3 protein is CASSPGSGYEQYF. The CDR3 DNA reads TGTGCCAGCTCACCAGGCTCGGGGTACGAGCAGTACTTC.

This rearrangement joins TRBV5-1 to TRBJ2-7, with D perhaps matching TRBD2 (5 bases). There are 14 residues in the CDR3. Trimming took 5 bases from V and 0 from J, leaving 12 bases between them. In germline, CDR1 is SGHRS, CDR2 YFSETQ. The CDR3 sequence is CASRRTADSYEQYF. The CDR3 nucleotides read TGCGCCAGCAGGCGGACTGCCGACTCCTACGAGCAGTACTTC.

The CDR3 DNA sequence: TGTGCCAGCAGCTTCTTAGAGGGGGAAAGGGAAAAACTGTTTTTT. It codes for CASSFLEGEREKLFF. The chain joins TRBV9 to TRBJ1-4; D perhaps matches TRBD1 (6 bases). The germline V gene encodes CDR1 SGDLS and CDR2 YYNGEE. The CDR3 is made up of 15 amino acids. Trimming pared 4 bases from V and 8 bases from J, leaving 18 bases between.

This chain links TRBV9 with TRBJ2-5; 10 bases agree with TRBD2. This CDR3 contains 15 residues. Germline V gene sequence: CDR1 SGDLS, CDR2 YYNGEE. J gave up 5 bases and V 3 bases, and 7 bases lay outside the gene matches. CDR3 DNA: TGTGCCAGCAGCGCGAGCGGGGGGGCGTGGGAGACCCAGTACTTC. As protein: CASSASGGAWETQYF.

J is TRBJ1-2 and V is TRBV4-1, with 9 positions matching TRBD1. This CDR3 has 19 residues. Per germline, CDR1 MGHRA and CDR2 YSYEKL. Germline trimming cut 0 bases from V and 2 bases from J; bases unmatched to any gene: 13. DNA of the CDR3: TGCGCCAGCAGCCAAGAGAAGGCCGGTAGGACAGGGGCGAACTATGGCTACACCTTC. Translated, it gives CASSQEKAGRTGANYGYTF.

CDR3 bases: TGCGCCAGCAGCCTTGAGCTAGCGGGGGGTTACAATGAGCAGTTCTTC. This gives the protein CASSLELAGGYNEQFF. The chain couples TRBV4-1 to TRBJ2-1; 11 bases line up with TRBD2. Germline values: CDR1 MGHRA, CDR2 YSYEKL. The CDR3 extends over 16 amino acids. J was trimmed by 4 bases and V by 4 bases; bases with no gene match: 6.

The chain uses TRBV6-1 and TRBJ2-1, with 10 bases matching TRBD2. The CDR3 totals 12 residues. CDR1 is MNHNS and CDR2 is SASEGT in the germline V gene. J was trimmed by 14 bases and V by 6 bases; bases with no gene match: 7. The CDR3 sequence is CASRDLAGAEFF. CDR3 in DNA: TGTGCCAGCAGGGACCTAGCGGGGGCCGAGTTCTTC.

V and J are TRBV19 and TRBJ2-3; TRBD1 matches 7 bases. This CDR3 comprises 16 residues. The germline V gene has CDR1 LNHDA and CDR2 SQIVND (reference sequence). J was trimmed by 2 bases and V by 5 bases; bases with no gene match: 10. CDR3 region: CASSRIGQVATDTQYF. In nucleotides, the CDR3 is TGTGCCAGTAGTCGTATCGGACAGGTGGCCACAGATACGCAGTATTTT.

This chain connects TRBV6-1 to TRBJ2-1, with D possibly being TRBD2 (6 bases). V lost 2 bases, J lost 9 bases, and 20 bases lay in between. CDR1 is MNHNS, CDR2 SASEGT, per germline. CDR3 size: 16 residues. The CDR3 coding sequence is TGTGCCAGCAGTGAAACCGGCTTGGGCGGGGTCCTTGAGCAGTTCTTC. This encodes CASSETGLGGVLEQFF.

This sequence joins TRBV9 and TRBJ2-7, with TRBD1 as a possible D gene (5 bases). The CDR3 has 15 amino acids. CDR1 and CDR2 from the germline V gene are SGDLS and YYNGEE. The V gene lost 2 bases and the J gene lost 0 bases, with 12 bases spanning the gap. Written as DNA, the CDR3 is TGTGCCAGCAGCGTGTCATCGACAGTCTCCTACGAGCAGTACTTC. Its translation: CASSVSSTVSYEQYF. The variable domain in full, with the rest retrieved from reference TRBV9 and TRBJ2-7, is DSGVTQTPKHLITATGQRVTLRCSPRSGDLSVYWYQQSLDQGLQFLIQYYNGEERAKGNILERFSAQQFPDLHSELNLSSLELGDSALYFCASSVSSTVSYEQYFGPGTRLTVT.

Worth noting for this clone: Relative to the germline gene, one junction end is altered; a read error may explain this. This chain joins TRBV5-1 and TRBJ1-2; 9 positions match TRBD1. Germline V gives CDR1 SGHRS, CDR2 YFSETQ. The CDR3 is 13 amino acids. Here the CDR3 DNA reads TGCGCCAGCAGCTTAACAGGGGGCTATGGCTGCACCTTC. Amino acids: CASSLTGGYGCTF.

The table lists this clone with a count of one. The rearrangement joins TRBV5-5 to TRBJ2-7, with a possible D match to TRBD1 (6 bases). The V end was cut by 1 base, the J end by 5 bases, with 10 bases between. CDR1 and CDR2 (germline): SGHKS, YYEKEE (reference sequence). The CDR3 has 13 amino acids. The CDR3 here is CASSLPGAHEQYF. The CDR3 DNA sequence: TGTGCCAGCAGCTTGCCAGGGGCCCACGAGCAGTACTTC. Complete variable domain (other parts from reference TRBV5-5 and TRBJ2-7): DAGVTQSPTHLIKTRGQQVTLRCSPISGHKSVSWYQQVLGQGPQFIFQYYEKEERGRGNFPDRFSARQFPNYSSELNVNALLLGDSALYLCASSLPGAHEQYFGPGTRLTVT.

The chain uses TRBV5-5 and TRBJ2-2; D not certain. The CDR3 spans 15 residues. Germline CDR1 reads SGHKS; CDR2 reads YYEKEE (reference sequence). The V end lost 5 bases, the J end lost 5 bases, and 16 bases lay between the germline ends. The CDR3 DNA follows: TGTGCCAGCAGTGTCATAACGAGATCGACCGGGGAGCTGTTTTTT. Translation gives CASSVITRSTGELFF.

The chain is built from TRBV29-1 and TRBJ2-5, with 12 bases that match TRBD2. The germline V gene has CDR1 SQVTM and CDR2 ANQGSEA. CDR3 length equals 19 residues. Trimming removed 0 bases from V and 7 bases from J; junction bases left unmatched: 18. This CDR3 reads CSVEDAKIGLAGPQGTQYF. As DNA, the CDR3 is TGCAGCGTTGAAGACGCAAAGATCGGACTAGCGGGACCTCAGGGGACCCAGTACTTC.

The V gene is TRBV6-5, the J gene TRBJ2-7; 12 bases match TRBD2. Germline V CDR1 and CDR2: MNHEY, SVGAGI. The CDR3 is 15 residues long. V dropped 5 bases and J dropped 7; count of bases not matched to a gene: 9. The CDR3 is CASSVLAGGRGEQYF. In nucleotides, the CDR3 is TGTGCCAGCAGTGTGCTAGCGGGGGGGCGGGGTGAGCAGTACTTC.

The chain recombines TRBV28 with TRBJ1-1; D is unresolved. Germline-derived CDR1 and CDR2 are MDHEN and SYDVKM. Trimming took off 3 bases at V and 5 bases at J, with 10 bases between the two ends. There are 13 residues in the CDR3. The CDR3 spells CASSLAGRTEAFF. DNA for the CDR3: TGTGCCAGCAGTTTGGCCGGGAGGACTGAAGCTTTCTTT.

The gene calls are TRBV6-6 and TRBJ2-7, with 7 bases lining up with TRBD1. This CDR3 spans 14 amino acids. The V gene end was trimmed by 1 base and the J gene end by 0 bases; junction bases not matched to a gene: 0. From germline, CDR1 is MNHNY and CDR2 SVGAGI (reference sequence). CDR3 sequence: CASSYYRGSYEQYF. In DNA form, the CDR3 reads TGTGCCAGCAGTTACTACAGGGGCTCCTACGAGCAGTACTTC.